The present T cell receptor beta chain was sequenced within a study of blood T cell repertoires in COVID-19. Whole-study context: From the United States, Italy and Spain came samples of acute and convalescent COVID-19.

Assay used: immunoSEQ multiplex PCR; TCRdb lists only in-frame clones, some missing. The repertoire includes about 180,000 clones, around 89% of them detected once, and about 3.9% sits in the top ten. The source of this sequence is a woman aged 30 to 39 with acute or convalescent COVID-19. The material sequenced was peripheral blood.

CDR3 residues: CASSIDNVLNTQYF. Written as DNA, the CDR3 is TGTGCCAGTAGTATCGACAACGTTTTAAATACGCAGTATTTT. This sequence joins TRBV19 and TRBJ2-3, with D unresolved. The ends were cut back, 3 bases at V and 7 bases at J, with 14 bases in the middle. The CDR3 covers 14 residues. Per the germline V gene, CDR1 is LNHDA and CDR2 is SQIVND (reference sequence).